These 28 T cell receptor beta chains were sequenced from one sample in a study of OX40 agonist ivuxolimab in advanced cancers. Generated by immunoSEQ multiplex PCR, the TCRdb table keeps only in-frame clones and is missing some. Among about 77,000 clones listed, around nine tenths were seen once. This specimen was CD4+ or CD8+ T cells sorted from blood, taken in a trial of the OX40 agonist ivuxolimab. The receptors come from an adult with an advanced solid tumor such as melanoma, head and neck, liver or kidney cancer.

V is TRBV7-9 and J is TRBJ2-5; D tentatively reads TRBD1 or TRBD2 (5 bases each). The germline CDR1 and CDR2 sequences are SEHNR and FQNEAQ (reference sequence). V lost 5 bases to trimming and J lost 2 bases, with 15 bases between them. The CDR3 runs to 15 residues. The CDR3 sequence: CASSQGDSKQETQYF. In DNA, the CDR3 is TGTGCCAGCAGCCAGGGAGACAGTAAACAAGAGACCCAGTACTTC. The complete variable domain, with remaining parts taken from reference TRBV7-9 and TRBJ2-5, reads DTGVSQNPRHKITKRGQNVTFRCDPISEHNRLYWYRQTLGQGPEFLTYFQNEAQLEKSRLLSDRFSAERPKGSFSTLEIQRTEQGDSAMYLCASSQGDSKQETQYFGPGTRLLVL.

The gene calls are TRBV28 and TRBJ1-4, with 7 bases lining up with TRBD1. Germline CDR1 reads MDHEN; CDR2 reads SYDVKM. The CDR3 is 14 amino acids. J gave up 7 bases and V 4 bases, and 6 bases lay outside the gene matches. The CDR3 DNA sequence: TGTGCCAGCAGTTCCCCAGGGGGGGCTGAAAAACTGTTTTTT. Translated, it gives CASSSPGGAEKLFF.

The chain carries TRBV4-1 and TRBJ2-7, with D possibly being TRBD2 (5 bases). The CDR3 is 14 residues long. V was clipped by 2 bases and J by 3 bases, with 11 bases between them. The germline V gene encodes CDR1 MGHRA and CDR2 YSYEKL. Here the CDR3 DNA reads TGCGCCAGCAGCCAAAACGGGAATTTCTACGAGCAGTACTTC. As protein: CASSQNGNFYEQYF.

This clone has a handful of counts. V and J are TRBV19 and TRBJ1-2; the D is unclear. Germline V gives CDR1 LNHDA, CDR2 SQIVND (reference sequence). Trimming took 8 bases from V and 4 from J, leaving 11 bases between them. The CDR3 sequence is 12 residues long. The CDR3 DNA reads as TGTGCCAGTTCTGGCCTAACCTATGGCTACACCTTC. Its translation is CASSGLTYGYTF.

The V gene is TRBV29-1, the J gene TRBJ2-5; perhaps D is TRBD1 or TRBD2 (6 bases each). The V and J ends lost 6 bases and 5 bases respectively, with 13 bases between them. The CDR3 has 12 amino acids. Germline CDR1 reads SQVTM; CDR2 reads ANQGSEA. DNA of the CDR3: TGCAGCGTGGAGGGACAAGGGGAGACCCAGTACTTC. The encoded protein is CSVEGQGETQYF.

The chain links TRBV18 to TRBJ1-5, with 10 bases matching TRBD1. The V gene's germline CDR1 is KGHSH and CDR2 LQKENI. This CDR3 contains 19 residues. The junction had 9 bases not matched to a gene; V was cut back by 1 base and J by 0 bases. CDR3: CASSPRQGTGANSNQPQHF. Written as DNA, the CDR3 is TGTGCCAGCTCACCACGACAGGGGACAGGGGCTAATAGCAATCAGCCCCAGCATTTT. Filled out from reference TRBV18 and TRBJ1-5, the complete variable domain reads NAGVMQNPRHLVRRRGQEARLRCSPMKGHSHVYWYRQLPEEGLKFMVYLQKENIIDESGMPKERFSAEFPKEGPSILRIQQVVRGDSAAYFCASSPRQGTGANSNQPQHFGDGTRLSIL.

The chain has TRBV7-3 and TRBJ1-2; D unclear. V was trimmed by 5 bases and J by 6 bases, leaving 13 bases between them. This CDR3 contains 13 residues. Germline values: CDR1 SGHTA, CDR2 FQGTGA. The CDR3 DNA reads TGTGCCAGCAGCCCAGGACCGACGGATGGCTACACCTTC. Translated: CASSPGPTDGYTF.

The V gene is TRBV30, the J gene TRBJ2-3; 10 bases fit TRBD1. The V gene's germline CDR1 is GTSNPN and CDR2 SVGIG (reference sequence). The CDR3 has 15 amino acids. With 6 bases clipped from V and 4 bases from J, the junction kept 10 bases outside the gene matches. CDR3 protein: CACQDIGQGADTQYF. Written as DNA, the CDR3 is TGTGCCTGCCAGGACATAGGACAGGGGGCAGATACGCAGTATTTT. Variable domain in full (rest from reference TRBV30 and TRBJ2-3): SQTIHQWPATLVQPVGSPLSLECTVEGTSNPNLYWYRQAAGRGLQLLFYSVGIGQISSEVPQNLSASRPQDRQFILSSKKLLLSDSGFYLCACQDIGQGADTQYFGPGTRLTVL.

The chain has TRBV6-1 and TRBJ2-2; D is uncertain. Trimming left V 7 bases short and J 4 bases short, with 7 bases between. Per the germline V gene, CDR1 is MNHNS and CDR2 is SASEGT. CDR3 size: 12 residues. The CDR3 loop reads CASKSPTGELFF. CDR3 DNA: TGTGCCAGCAAGTCTCCCACCGGGGAGCTGTTTTTT.

The chain has TRBV19 and TRBJ2-2, with 9 bases matching TRBD2. The CDR3 sequence is 17 residues long. V lost 5 bases and J lost 6; bases outside the gene matches: 13. Germline V gene lookup returns CDR1 LNHDA and CDR2 SQIVND (reference sequence). The CDR3 coding sequence is TGTGCCAGTAGTCTCCGAAAAGGCGGGGGGGCCCCCGGGGAGCTGTTTTTT. This encodes CASSLRKGGGAPGELFF.

The chain joins TRBV4-3 to TRBJ1-3; maybe TRBD1 (6 bases). The CDR3 is 17 amino acids. CDR1 LGHNA and CDR2 YSLEER come from the germline V gene. The V gene lost 4 bases and the J gene lost 2 bases, with 18 bases spanning the gap. The CDR3 DNA reads as TGCGCCAGCAGCCCCGACTTGCCGGGGGCGGCTGGAAACACCATATATTTT. This gives the protein CASSPDLPGAAGNTIYF.

The chain is built from TRBV4-2 and TRBJ2-3, with TRBD2 identical over 9 bases. Per the germline V gene, CDR1 is LGHNA and CDR2 is YNFKEQ. Losses at the gene ends were 4 bases for V and 0 bases for J; bases not matched to a gene: 2. The CDR3 is made up of 15 amino acids. The CDR3 DNA reads TGTGCCAGCAGCCCTACTAGCGGGAGCACAGATACGCAGTATTTT. As protein: CASSPTSGSTDTQYF.

This sequence joins TRBV6-6 and TRBJ2-7; 8 bases map to TRBD1. Germline lookup yields CDR1 MNHNY and CDR2 SVGAGI (reference sequence). This CDR3 comprises 15 residues. V shed 5 bases and J 1 base; nucleotides not matched to a gene: 7. The DNA for the CDR3 is TGTGCCAGCAGTCCCCGGCAGGGGGCATCCTACGAGCAGTACTTC. Translating gives CASSPRQGASYEQYF.

The chain couples TRBV30 to TRBJ2-7; D gene unclear. Germline assignment: CDR1 GTSNPN and CDR2 SVGIG (reference sequence). The CDR3 covers 13 residues. Trimming left V 1 base short and J 1 base short, with 8 bases between. This CDR3 reads CAWSERSSYEQYF. CDR3 in DNA: TGTGCCTGGAGTGAACGGAGTTCCTACGAGCAGTACTTC.

The chain links TRBV9 to TRBJ2-2; D is possibly TRBD2 (6 bases). The CDR3 runs to 19 residues. The V end was cut by 0 bases, the J end by 0 bases, with 18 bases between. Germline V gene lookup returns CDR1 SGDLS and CDR2 YYNGEE. CDR3 DNA sequence: TGTGCCAGCAGCGTAGATCCGGTTGGGGCTAGCGCGAACACCGGGGAGCTGTTTTTT. Its translation is CASSVDPVGASANTGELFF. Using reference TRBV9 and TRBJ2-2 for the parts outside the CDR3, the full variable domain is DSGVTQTPKHLITATGQRVTLRCSPRSGDLSVYWYQQSLDQGLQFLIQYYNGEERAKGNILERFSAQQFPDLHSELNLSSLELGDSALYFCASSVDPVGASANTGELFFGEGSRLTVL.

This clone was counted a few times. CDR3 residues: CASRTGGTEAFF. In DNA, the CDR3 is TGTGCCAGCAGAACAGGCGGCACTGAAGCTTTCTTT. V usage is TRBV27 and J usage is TRBJ1-1; the D gene is possibly TRBD1 (5 bases). This CDR3 is built from 12 residues. V shed 6 bases and J shed 4 bases, with 9 bases lying between them. CDR1 and CDR2 (germline): MNHEY, SMNVEV (reference sequence).

This chain connects TRBV7-9 to TRBJ1-3; D may be TRBD1 (6 bases). Trimming took 4 bases from V and 4 from J, leaving 11 bases between them. The CDR3 has 14 amino acids. Germline values: CDR1 SEHNR, CDR2 FQNEAQ (reference sequence). The CDR3 bases are TGTGCCAGCAGCTCCGCAGGGGACGGAAACACCATATATTTT. This translates into CASSSAGDGNTIYF.

The chain links TRBV6-1 to TRBJ1-5; D call uncertain. The CDR3 sequence is 13 residues long. Trimming left V 7 bases short and J 6 bases short, with 13 bases between. The germline CDR1 and CDR2 sequences are MNHNS and SASEGT. CDR3 nucleotide sequence: TGTGCCAGCACTGCGGAACGCGGTCAGCCCCAGCATTTT. This encodes CASTAERGQPQHF.

V is TRBV7-2 and J is TRBJ2-7; 9 bases map to TRBD1. The CDR3 is 15 amino acids. V gave up 6 bases and J gave up 2 bases; unmatched junction bases: 8. The germline CDR1 and CDR2 sequences are SGHTA and FQGNSA. CDR3 nucleotide sequence: TGTGCCAGCAGTCTTGGGACAGGGATCGCCTACGAGCAGTACTTC. Translated, it gives CASSLGTGIAYEQYF.

The V gene is TRBV20-1, the J gene TRBJ2-1, with D maybe TRBD1 (5 bases). V was trimmed by 4 bases and J by 7 bases, leaving 5 bases between them. The CDR3 totals 10 residues. Per germline, CDR1 DFQATT and CDR2 SNEGSKA (reference sequence). CDR3 region: CSATGNEQFF. CDR3 in DNA: TGCAGTGCTACAGGGAATGAGCAGTTCTTC.

The chain employs TRBV7-3 and TRBJ2-1; the match to TRBD2 covers 9 bases. The germline V gene has CDR1 SGHTA and CDR2 FQGTGA. V shed 0 bases, J shed 8 bases, and the junction held 2 bases outside the gene matches. This CDR3 is built from 14 residues. This chain's CDR3 is CASSLTAGGYEQFF. The CDR3 coding sequence is TGTGCCAGCAGCTTAACAGCGGGGGGTTATGAGCAGTTCTTC.

The genes are TRBV30 and TRBJ1-2; the D gene is possibly TRBD1 (6 bases). The germline gives CDR1 GTSNPN, CDR2 SVGIG (reference sequence). The CDR3 is 14 amino acids. V lost 1 base and J 4 bases, leaving 13 bases between the germline ends. CDR3 nucleotides: TGTGCCTGGAGTGCCACCGGGACACCCTATGGCTACACCTTC. This translates into CAWSATGTPYGYTF. The variable domain in full, with the rest retrieved from reference TRBV30 and TRBJ1-2, is SQTIHQWPATLVQPVGSPLSLECTVEGTSNPNLYWYRQAAGRGLQLLFYSVGIGQISSEVPQNLSASRPQDRQFILSSKKLLLSDSGFYLCAWSATGTPYGYTFGSGTRLTVV.

This chain uses TRBV6-6 with TRBJ2-7, with TRBD1 matching 8 bases. The CDR3 spans 16 residues. Germline lookup yields CDR1 MNHNY and CDR2 SVGAGI (reference sequence). Germline trimming cut 0 bases from V and 0 bases from J; bases unmatched to any gene: 4. The CDR3 sequence: CASSYSGQASSYEQYF. DNA for the CDR3: TGTGCCAGCAGTTACTCGGGACAGGCCAGCTCCTACGAGCAGTACTTC.

The count of this clone is one. V gene TRBV28 combines with J gene TRBJ1-2; tentatively, D is TRBD1 (6 bases). The CDR3 spans 15 residues. Germline V gene data show CDR1 as MDHEN and CDR2 as SYDVKM. V was cut by 3 bases and J by 2 bases, with 13 bases left in between. The CDR3 spells CASSLRTAPNYGYTF. CDR3 bases: TGTGCCAGCAGTTTGAGGACAGCCCCAAACTATGGCTACACCTTC.

On this clone itself: Other DNA sequences in this sample translate to the same CDR3. The J gene is TRBJ1-1, the V gene TRBV19; D is perhaps TRBD1 (5 bases). CDR3 length: 14 amino acids. Germline V gene sequence: CDR1 LNHDA, CDR2 SQIVND (reference sequence). Trimming removed 9 bases from V and 4 bases from J, with 18 bases in between. DNA of the CDR3: TGTGCCAGCAAGGTACTGGGGGGGAGCACTGAAGCTTTCTTT. It is translated as CASKVLGGSTEAFF.

This chain connects TRBV15 to TRBJ2-2; D ambiguous. The V gene's germline CDR1 is LNHNV and CDR2 YYDKDF (reference sequence). V dropped 0 bases and J dropped 5 bases, with 10 bases sitting between them. This CDR3 comprises 15 residues. DNA for the CDR3: TGTGCCACCAGCAGAGAGGGGATTCTGACCGGGGAGCTGTTTTTT. Protein product: CATSREGILTGELFF.

The chain couples TRBV6-1 to TRBJ1-5; D is unclear. The CDR3 contains 13 residues. Germline V gene data show CDR1 as MNHNS and CDR2 as SASEGT. V lost 4 bases, J lost 1 base, and 5 bases lay in between. DNA of the CDR3: TGTGCCAGCAGTGGGTGGAGCAATCAGCCCCAGCATTTT. Protein: CASSGWSNQPQHF.

This chain connects TRBV12-5 to TRBJ2-3, with TRBD2 matching over 15 bases. The CDR3 runs to 18 residues. Germline CDR1 LGHNT, CDR2 FRNRAP. The trim removed 6 bases at V and 0 bases at J, leaving 7 bases unmatched. This chain's CDR3 is CASGRGTSGRTSTDTQYF. CDR3 DNA sequence: TGTGCTAGTGGACGTGGGACTAGCGGGAGGACTAGCACAGATACGCAGTATTTT.